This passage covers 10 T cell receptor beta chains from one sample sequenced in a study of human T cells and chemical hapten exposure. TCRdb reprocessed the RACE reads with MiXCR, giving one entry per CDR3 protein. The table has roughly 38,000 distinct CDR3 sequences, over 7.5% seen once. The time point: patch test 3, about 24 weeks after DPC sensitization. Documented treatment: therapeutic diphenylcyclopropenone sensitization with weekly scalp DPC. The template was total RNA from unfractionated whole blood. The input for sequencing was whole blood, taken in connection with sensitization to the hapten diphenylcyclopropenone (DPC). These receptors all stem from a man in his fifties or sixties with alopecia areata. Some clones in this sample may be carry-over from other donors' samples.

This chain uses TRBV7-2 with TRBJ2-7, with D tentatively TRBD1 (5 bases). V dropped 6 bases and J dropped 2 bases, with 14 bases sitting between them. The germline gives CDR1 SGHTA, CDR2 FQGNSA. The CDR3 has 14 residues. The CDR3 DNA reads TGTGCCAGCAGGATGGGGCCAGTTGCCTACGAGCAGTACTTC. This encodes CASRMGPVAYEQYF. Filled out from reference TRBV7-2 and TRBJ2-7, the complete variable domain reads GAGVSQSPSNKVTEKGKDVELRCDPISGHTALYWYRQSLGQGLEFLIYFQGNSAPDKSGLPSDRFSAERTGGSVSTLTIQRTQQEDSAVYLCASRMGPVAYEQYFGPGTRLTVT.

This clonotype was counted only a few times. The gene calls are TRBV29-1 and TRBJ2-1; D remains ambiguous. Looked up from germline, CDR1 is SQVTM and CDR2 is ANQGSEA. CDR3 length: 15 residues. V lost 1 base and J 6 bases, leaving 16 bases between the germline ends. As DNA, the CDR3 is TGCAGCGTTGAAGGTGAAACGGGTCGACGCAATGAGCAGTTCTTC. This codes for CSVEGETGRRNEQFF.

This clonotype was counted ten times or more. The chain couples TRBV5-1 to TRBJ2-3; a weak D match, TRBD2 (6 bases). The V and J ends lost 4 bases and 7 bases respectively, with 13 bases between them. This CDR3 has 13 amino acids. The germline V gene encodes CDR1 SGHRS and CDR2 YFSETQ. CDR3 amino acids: CASSMEGGNTQYF. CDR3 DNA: TGCGCCAGCAGCATGGAGGGTGGAAATACGCAGTATTTT.

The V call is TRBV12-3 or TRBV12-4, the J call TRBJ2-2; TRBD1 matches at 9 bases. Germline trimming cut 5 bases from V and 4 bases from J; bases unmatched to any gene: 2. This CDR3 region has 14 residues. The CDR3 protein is CASSRDRATGELFF. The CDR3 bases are TGTGCCAGCAGTAGGGACAGGGCCACCGGGGAGCTGTTTTTT.

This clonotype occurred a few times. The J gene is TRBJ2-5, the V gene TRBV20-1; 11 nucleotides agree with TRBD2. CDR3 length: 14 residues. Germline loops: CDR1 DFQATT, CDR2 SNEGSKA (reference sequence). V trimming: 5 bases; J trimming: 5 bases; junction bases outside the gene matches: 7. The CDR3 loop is CSAFPLAGGETQYF. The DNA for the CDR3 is TGCAGTGCTTTCCCTTTAGCGGGAGGGGAGACCCAGTACTTC.

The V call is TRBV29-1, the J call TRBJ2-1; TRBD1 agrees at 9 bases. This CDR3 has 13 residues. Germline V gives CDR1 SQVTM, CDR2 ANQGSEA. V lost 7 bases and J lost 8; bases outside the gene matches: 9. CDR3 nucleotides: TGCAGCGGGGGACAGGGTAGCTGGGATGAGCAGTTCTTC. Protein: CSGGQGSWDEQFF.

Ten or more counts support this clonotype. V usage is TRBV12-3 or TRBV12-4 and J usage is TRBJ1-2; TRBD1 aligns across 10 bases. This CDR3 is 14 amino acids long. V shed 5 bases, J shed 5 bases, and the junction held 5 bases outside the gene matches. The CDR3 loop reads CASSPTGGAYGYTF. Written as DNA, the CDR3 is TGTGCCAGCAGTCCGACAGGGGGCGCGTATGGCTACACCTTC.

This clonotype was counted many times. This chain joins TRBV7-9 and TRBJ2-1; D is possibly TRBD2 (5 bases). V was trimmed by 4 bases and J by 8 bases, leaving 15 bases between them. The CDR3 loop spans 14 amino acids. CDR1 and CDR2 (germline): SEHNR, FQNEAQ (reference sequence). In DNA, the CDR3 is TGTGCCAGCAGCTCGAGCGGTTCTTGGGATGAGCAGTTCTTC. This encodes CASSSSGSWDEQFF.

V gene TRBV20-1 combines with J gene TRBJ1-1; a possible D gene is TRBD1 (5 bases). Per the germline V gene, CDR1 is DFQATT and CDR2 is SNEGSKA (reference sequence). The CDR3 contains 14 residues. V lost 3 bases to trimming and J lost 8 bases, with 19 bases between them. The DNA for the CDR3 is TGCAGTGCTAGTTATGAGGGAGGGGCTGAGGAAGCTTTCTTT. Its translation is CSASYEGGAEEAFF.

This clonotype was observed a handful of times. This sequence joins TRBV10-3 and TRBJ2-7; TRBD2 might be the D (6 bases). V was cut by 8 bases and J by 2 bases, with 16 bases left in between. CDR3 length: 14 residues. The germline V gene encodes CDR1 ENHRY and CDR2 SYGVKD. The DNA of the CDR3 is TGTGCCATCTTTGCGGGACCGGGGACCTACGAGCAGTACTTC. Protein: CAIFAGPGTYEQYF.